A single sample is the source of the 20 T cell receptor beta chains below, sequenced in a study of human T cells and chemical hapten exposure. Time point reported: pre-sensitization, week 0. Noted treatment: therapeutic diphenylcyclopropenone sensitization with weekly scalp DPC. From the RACE reads, TCRdb called clonotypes with MiXCR, one entry per CDR3 protein. The sample contains some 360,000 distinct CDR3 sequences, approximately 5.1% of which appear only once. The source was whole blood, collected in connection with sensitization to the hapten diphenylcyclopropenone (DPC). The source is a woman between 45 and 65 years old with alopecia areata. Some clones in this sample may be carry-over from other donors' samples.

This clonotype has only a few counts. The chain recombines TRBV2 with TRBJ2-3; 9 nucleotides line up with TRBD2. Germline CDR1 is SNHLY and CDR2 is FYNNEI. J was trimmed by 4 bases and V by 6 bases; bases with no gene match: 11. This CDR3 is 16 amino acids long. The CDR3 protein is CASSGLAREGADTQYF. The CDR3 region has the DNA TGTGCCAGCAGCGGACTAGCGAGGGAGGGGGCAGATACGCAGTATTTT.

There are many counts of this clonotype. The CDR3 coding sequence is TGTGCCAGCAGCTCCCTGGGACAGGGAAGCAATCAGCCCCAGCATTTT. Amino acid sequence: CASSSLGQGSNQPQHF. The rearrangement uses TRBV7-9 and TRBJ1-5, with 9 positions matching TRBD1. Germline V gene lookup returns CDR1 SEHNR and CDR2 FQNEAQ (reference sequence). The CDR3 has 16 residues. The junction had 5 bases not matched to a gene; V was cut back by 4 bases and J by 1 base.

This clonotype was picked up many times. The V call is TRBV28, the J call TRBJ1-5; 7 nucleotides agree with TRBD1. V lost 6 bases to trimming and J lost 4 bases; unmatched junction nucleotides: 3. This CDR3 comprises 13 residues. Germline V gives CDR1 MDHEN, CDR2 SYDVKM. The CDR3 sequence is CASRGQINQPQHF. CDR3 DNA: TGTGCCAGCAGGGGACAGATAAATCAGCCCCAGCATTTT.

The chain is built from TRBV7-8 and TRBJ2-7, with D unclear. V lost 5 bases to trimming and J lost 2 bases, with 16 bases between them. Germline CDR1 is SGHVS and CDR2 is FQNEAQ. The CDR3 runs 15 residues. CDR3 protein: CASSPIGRTAYEQYF. For the CDR3, the DNA is TGTGCCAGCAGCCCCATCGGACGGACCGCCTACGAGCAGTACTTC.

The chain recombines TRBV11-3 with TRBJ2-3, with 7 bases lining up with TRBD1. V was pared by 2 bases and J by 4 bases, with 12 bases of the junction left unmatched. The CDR3 has 17 amino acids. The germline V gene has CDR1 SGHNT and CDR2 YENEEA. This chain's CDR3 is CASSLTSHRGSADTQYF. The DNA for the CDR3 is TGTGCCAGCAGCTTAACGTCGCACAGGGGTTCCGCAGATACGCAGTATTTT.

This rearrangement joins TRBV28 to TRBJ2-5; no clear D. From germline, CDR1 is MDHEN and CDR2 SYDVKM. V lost 7 bases, J lost 2 bases, and 11 bases lay in between. The CDR3 contains 13 residues. In DNA, the CDR3 is TGTGCCAGCACCCTGGGGATTCAAGAGACCCAGTACTTC. As protein: CASTLGIQETQYF. Complete variable domain (other parts from reference TRBV28 and TRBJ2-5): DVKVTQSSRYLVKRTGEKVFLECVQDMDHENMFWYRQDPGLGLRLIYFSYDVKMKEKGDIPEGYSVSREKKERFSLILESASTNQTSMYLCASTLGIQETQYFGPGTRLLVL.

The chain is built from TRBV5-1 and TRBJ1-2; a weak D match, TRBD1 (5 bases). The CDR3 totals 14 residues. Between the trimmed V and J ends, which lost 4 bases and 8 bases, there was a span of 18 bases. Germline-derived CDR1 and CDR2 are SGHRS and YFSETQ. In nucleotides, the CDR3 is TGCGCCAGCAGCCACTCTACAGGTTCGGACGGCTACACCTTC. It specifies CASSHSTGSDGYTF.

The chain is built from TRBV21-1 and TRBJ2-3; no check of the table's D call, TRBD2, against the DNA was made. TRBV21-1 counts as a pseudogene. This CDR3 region has 18 residues. The CDR3, as DNA: TGTGCCAGCAGCAAAGGAGGGCATCTCTACCATCGGCCAGATACGCAGTATTTT. Translation gives CASSKGGHLYHRPDTQYF.

This clonotype was counted ten times or more. The rearrangement uses TRBV7-2 and TRBJ2-5; D is uncertain. The CDR3 spans 11 residues. Germline V lookup: CDR1 SGHTA, CDR2 FQGNSA. V gave up 5 bases and J gave up 4 bases, with 5 bases separating them. This CDR3 is CASSRAETQYF. Written as DNA, the CDR3 is TGTGCCAGCAGCAGAGCAGAGACCCAGTACTTC.

This clonotype was counted many times. CDR3 coding DNA: TGTGCCAGCAGAACTCACAGAGAGCGCTCCTACGAGCAGTACTTC. Its translation: CASRTHRERSYEQYF. V usage is TRBV6-5 and J usage is TRBJ2-7; no definite D call. With 6 bases removed from V and 0 bases from J, the gap between germline ends came to 15 bases. Looked up from germline, CDR1 is MNHEY and CDR2 is SVGAGI. The length of the CDR3 is 15 residues.

Points on this clonotype: A single base separates this from a much larger clone, so it may be a read error. The V gene is TRBV13, the J gene TRBJ2-3, with a tentative D call TRBD2 (6 bases). Germline V lookup: CDR1 PRHDT, CDR2 FYEKMQ (reference sequence). V was trimmed by 6 bases and J by 2 bases, leaving 12 bases between them. This CDR3 is 14 amino acids long. The CDR3 is CASRPGTLTDTQYF. The CDR3, as DNA: TGTGCCAGCAGACCCGGGACTCTCACAGATACGCAGTATTTT.

This clonotype was recorded many times. The V call is TRBV5-1, the J call TRBJ2-7; D is possibly TRBD2 (6 bases). The V end was cut by 7 bases, the J end by 7 bases, with 12 bases between. Per germline, CDR1 SGHRS and CDR2 YFSETQ. CDR3 size: 11 residues. The CDR3 nucleotides are TGCGCCAGCCAATCCGGAGGGGAGCAGTACTTC. Translated: CASQSGGEQYF.

This clonotype was counted many times. The chain has TRBV27 and TRBJ2-7, with 8 bases fitting TRBD1. This CDR3 is built from 14 residues. V shed 5 bases, J shed 0 bases, and the junction held 3 bases outside the gene matches. Germline assignment: CDR1 MNHEY and CDR2 SMNVEV (reference sequence). The CDR3 sequence is CASSDTGGSYEQYF. The CDR3 DNA reads TGTGCCAGCAGTGACACAGGGGGCTCCTACGAGCAGTACTTC.

This clonotype was picked up many times. V is TRBV5-5 and J is TRBJ1-1; no reliable D call. Trimming stripped 3 bases from V and 6 bases from J, with 12 bases between. CDR1 and CDR2 from the germline V gene are SGHKS and YYEKEE (reference sequence). There are 13 residues in the CDR3. This chain's CDR3 is CASSYLAGAEAFF. In DNA form, the CDR3 reads TGTGCCAGCAGCTACCTGGCGGGAGCTGAAGCTTTCTTT.

This clonotype was picked up a small number of times. CDR3: CASSWGGTLNEQFF. The CDR3 DNA sequence: TGCGCCAGCAGCTGGGGGGGTACCCTAAATGAGCAGTTCTTC. V gene TRBV5-1 combines with J gene TRBJ2-1; 7 bases are shared with TRBD2. V lost 3 bases to trimming and J lost 7 bases; unmatched junction nucleotides: 7. The CDR3 contains 14 residues. Germline loops: CDR1 SGHRS, CDR2 YFSETQ. The entire variable domain, with the rest obtained from reference TRBV5-1 and TRBJ2-1, is as follows: KAGVTQTPRYLIKTRGQQVTLSCSPISGHRSVSWYQQTPGQGLQFLFEYFSETQRNKGNFPGRFSGRQFSNSRSEMNVSTLELGDSALYLCASSWGGTLNEQFFGPGTRLTVL.

CDR3 nucleotide sequence: TGCAGTGCTAGGTCTTTTAGGGGTCAGCCCCAGCATTTT. Translation: CSARSFRGQPQHF. The rearrangement links TRBV20-1 to TRBJ1-5, with D perhaps matching TRBD1 (5 bases). There are 13 residues in the CDR3. The V gene's germline CDR1 is DFQATT and CDR2 SNEGSKA (reference sequence). V dropped 3 bases and J dropped 6 bases, with 12 bases sitting between them.

The chain combines TRBV7-8 with TRBJ1-5; D is ambiguous. Germline CDR1 is SGHVS and CDR2 is FQNEAQ. The germline V and J ends were trimmed by 1 base and 5 bases, with 9 bases remaining between them. The length of the CDR3 is 14 residues. CDR3 loop: CASSLGGSYQPQHF. CDR3 bases: TGTGCCAGCAGCTTAGGCGGCAGCTATCAGCCCCAGCATTTT.

A few counts support this clonotype. J is TRBJ1-5 and V is TRBV18, with a possible D match to TRBD1 (6 bases). The germline V and J ends were trimmed by 2 bases and 4 bases, with 15 bases remaining between them. This CDR3 has 16 residues. In germline, CDR1 is KGHSH, CDR2 LQKENI. The CDR3 loop is CASSPTQGRRNQPQHF. The CDR3 region has the DNA TGTGCCAGCTCACCAACACAGGGTCGAAGAAATCAGCCCCAGCATTTT.

This rearrangement joins TRBV7-8 to TRBJ1-5; tentative D call: TRBD1 (5 bases). The CDR3 is made up of 15 amino acids. Trimming shortened V by 3 bases and J by 3 bases, and 12 bases separated the two germline ends. Germline CDR1 SGHVS, CDR2 FQNEAQ. In DNA, the CDR3 is TGTGCCAGCAGCTTGGCCAGGGAACTCAATCAGCCCCAGCATTTT. Translated, it gives CASSLARELNQPQHF.

This clonotype was detected many times. The genes are TRBV29-1 and TRBJ2-2; D unclear. Germline V gene lookup returns CDR1 SQVTM and CDR2 ANQGSEA. CDR3 size: 14 residues. V lost 1 base to trimming and J lost 0 bases, with 6 bases between them. The CDR3 sequence is CSVEGDTNTGELFF. The DNA of the CDR3 is TGCAGCGTTGAAGGTGACACGAACACCGGGGAGCTGTTTTTT.